The clone carrying this T cell receptor (beta chain) was observed a handful of times. What it binds is not known. The source of the sample is a study of a mutant IDH1 vaccine in newly diagnosed glioma. This CDR3 region has 17 residues. The V gene end was trimmed by 4 bases and the J gene end by 5 bases; junction bases not matched to a gene: 15. Per the germline V gene, CDR1 is SEHNR and CDR2 is FQNEAQ (reference sequence). Using immunoSEQ multiplex PCR, the repertoire was profiled, and TCRdb retains in-frame clones only, with some absent. The data show about 51,000 clones, roughly 73% seen once. The study, taken as a whole, reports: Alterations occurring in top peripheral T cell clonotypes seemed unrelated to pseudoprogression.

The sample's time point: week 5, during vaccination. In every dose of vaccine, 300 ug of mutant IDH1 20-mer peptide was given alongside topical imiquimod. The chain employs TRBV7-9 and TRBJ2-5, with TRBD2 identical over 8 bases. The clonotype comes from a man over 45 with glioma. Sample: PBMCs, taken from a glioma patient whose treatment included an IDH1 peptide vaccine. CDR3 sequence reads: CASSSLRLGTSQETQYF. CDR3 DNA sequence: TGTGCCAGCAGCTCCCTGAGATTAGGGACTAGTCAGGAGACCCAGTACTTC.